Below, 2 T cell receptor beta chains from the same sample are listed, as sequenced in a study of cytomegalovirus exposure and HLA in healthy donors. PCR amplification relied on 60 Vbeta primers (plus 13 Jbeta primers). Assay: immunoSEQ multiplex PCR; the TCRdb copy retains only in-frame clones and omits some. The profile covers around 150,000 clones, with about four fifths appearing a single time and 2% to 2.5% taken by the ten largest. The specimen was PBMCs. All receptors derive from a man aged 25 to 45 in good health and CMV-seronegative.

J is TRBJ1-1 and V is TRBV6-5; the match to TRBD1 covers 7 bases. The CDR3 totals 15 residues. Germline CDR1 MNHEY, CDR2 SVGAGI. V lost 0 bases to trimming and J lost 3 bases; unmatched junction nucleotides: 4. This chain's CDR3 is CASSYSYTGDTEAFF. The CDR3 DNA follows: TGTGCCAGCAGTTACTCTTATACAGGGGACACTGAAGCTTTCTTT.

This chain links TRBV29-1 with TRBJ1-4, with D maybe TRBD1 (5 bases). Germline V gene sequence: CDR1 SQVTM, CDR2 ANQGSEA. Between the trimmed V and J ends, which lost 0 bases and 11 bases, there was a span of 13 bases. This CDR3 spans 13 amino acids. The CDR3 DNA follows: TGCAGCGTTGAAGATCGGGAGGGGTGGAAACTGTTTTTT. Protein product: CSVEDREGWKLFF.